Each of the 24 T cell receptor beta chains below was sequenced from the same sample in a study of shared clonotypes between healthy human individuals. The data were produced by immunoSEQ multiplex PCR, yet TCRdb's version contains in-frame clones alone and is incomplete. The sample holds about 2 million clones; about 95% are singletons and the top ten take approximately 1%. Terminally differentiated effector memory CD45RA+ cells were excluded by CCR7 positive selection of CD45RO-negative cells. The sample consisted of naive CD8+ T cells sorted from blood. The receptors were gathered from a young man in good health.

The V call is TRBV5-6, the J call TRBJ1-6, with a tentative D call TRBD1 (6 bases). CDR1 is SGHDT and CDR2 is YYEEEE in the germline V gene. The V gene lost 0 bases and the J gene lost 0 bases, with 7 bases spanning the gap. The CDR3 totals 16 residues. The CDR3 DNA follows: TGTGCCAGCAGCTTGGAGGGGGTCTCCTATAATTCACCCCTCCACTTT. The encoded protein is CASSLEGVSYNSPLHF.

V is TRBV7-9 and J is TRBJ2-4; perhaps TRBD1 as D (6 bases). CDR3 length: 17 amino acids. V lost 5 bases to trimming and J lost 1 base, with 18 bases between them. Germline CDR1 reads SEHNR; CDR2 reads FQNEAQ (reference sequence). DNA of the CDR3: TGTGCCAGCAGCCCAGGGGTTTACGGGGATGCCAAAAACATTCAGTACTTC. Translation gives CASSPGVYGDAKNIQYF.

The chain recombines TRBV5-6 with TRBJ2-1; 7 bases align to TRBD1. Germline V lookup: CDR1 SGHDT, CDR2 YYEEEE. J was trimmed by 3 bases and V by 3 bases; bases with no gene match: 6. CDR3 length equals 15 residues. DNA for the CDR3: TGTGCCAGCAGCTCCGGACAGGACAACTACAATGAGCAGTTCTTC. Translating gives CASSSGQDNYNEQFF. The entire variable domain, with the rest obtained from reference TRBV5-6 and TRBJ2-1, is as follows: DAGVTQSPTHLIKTRGQQVTLRCSPKSGHDTVSWYQQALGQGPQFIFQYYEEEERQRGNFPDRFSGHQFPNYSSELNVNALLLGDSALYLCASSSGQDNYNEQFFGPGTRLTVL.

The V call is TRBV7-6, the J call TRBJ2-2, with a possible D match to TRBD2 (5 bases). V lost 1 base to trimming and J lost 4 bases, with 7 bases between them. This CDR3 is built from 14 residues. The germline V gene has CDR1 SGHVS and CDR2 FNYEAQ. The CDR3, as DNA: TGTGCCAGCAGCTTAGAGAGGGCCACCGGGGAGCTGTTTTTT. It specifies CASSLERATGELFF. Full variable domain (missing parts from reference TRBV7-6 and TRBJ2-2): GAGVSQSPRYKVTKRGQDVALRCDPISGHVSLYWYRQALGQGPEFLTYFNYEAQQDKSGLPNDRFSAERPEGSISTLTIQRTEQRDSAMYRCASSLERATGELFFGEGSRLTVL.

This clone has only one observation. The rearrangement uses TRBV6-1 and TRBJ1-5; TRBD1 matches 7 bases. The CDR3 runs 16 residues. In germline, CDR1 is MNHNS, CDR2 SASEGT. The junction had 6 bases not matched to a gene; V was cut back by 4 bases and J by 0 bases. CDR3 in amino acids: CASSGDRSYSNQPQHF. Written as DNA, the CDR3 is TGTGCCAGCAGTGGGGACAGATCCTATAGCAATCAGCCCCAGCATTTT.

The V call is TRBV6-5, the J call TRBJ2-5, with 7 bases aligning to TRBD2. The CDR3 contains 16 residues. Per the germline V gene, CDR1 is MNHEY and CDR2 is SVGAGI. Trimming removed 1 base from V and 2 bases from J; junction bases left unmatched: 7. Here the CDR3 DNA reads TGTGCCAGCAGTTACTGGGGAGCGGGGTTTCAAGAGACCCAGTACTTC. Translated, it gives CASSYWGAGFQETQYF.

Comment on this clone: This sample includes further DNA sequences coding for the same CDR3. This chain links TRBV11-2 with TRBJ2-1, with TRBD2 as a possible D gene (6 bases). The CDR3 runs 12 residues. Germline V gene data show CDR1 as SGHAT and CDR2 as FQNNGV. The ends were cut back, 1 base at V and 8 bases at J, with 6 bases in the middle. CDR3 sequence reads: CASSLGGDEQFF. The CDR3 DNA follows: TGTGCCAGCAGCTTAGGCGGGGATGAGCAGTTCTTC.

As concerns this clone: Distinct nucleotide sequences in the sample also encode this CDR3. The V gene is TRBV13, the J gene TRBJ1-4; 7 bases agree with TRBD1. CDR3 size: 13 residues. V dropped 4 bases and J dropped 6; count of bases not matched to a gene: 2. The germline gives CDR1 PRHDT, CDR2 FYEKMQ (reference sequence). The CDR3 here is CASSSDRDEKLFF. Here the CDR3 DNA reads TGTGCCAGCAGCTCCGACAGGGATGAAAAACTGTTTTTT. The full variable domain, its missing parts supplied by reference TRBV13 and TRBJ1-4, is AAGVIQSPRHLIKEKRETATLKCYPIPRHDTVYWYQQGPGQDPQFLISFYEKMQSDKGSIPDRFSAQQFSDYHSELNMSSLELGDSALYFCASSSDRDEKLFFGSGTQLSVL.

This clone was seen once. The V and J genes are TRBV7-9 and TRBJ2-7; D remains ambiguous. V lost 5 bases to trimming and J lost 3 bases, with 11 bases between them. Germline V gives CDR1 SEHNR, CDR2 FQNEAQ (reference sequence). This CDR3 is 13 amino acids long. CDR3 in amino acids: CASSPDTDYEQYF. CDR3 bases: TGTGCCAGCAGCCCCGATACGGACTACGAGCAGTACTTC.

The rearrangement joins TRBV27 to TRBJ1-1; no firm D call. This CDR3 is 15 amino acids long. The V and J ends lost 4 bases and 0 bases respectively, with 12 bases between them. The germline gives CDR1 MNHEY, CDR2 SMNVEV (reference sequence). In DNA, the CDR3 is TGTGCCAGCAGTTCCCCCACGGGGATGAACACTGAAGCTTTCTTT. Translating it yields CASSSPTGMNTEAFF.

The chain uses TRBV4-2 and TRBJ2-7; 8 positions match TRBD2. V lost 1 base, J lost 0 bases, and 5 bases stayed unmatched. This CDR3 comprises 16 residues. CDR1 is LGHNA and CDR2 is YNFKEQ in the germline V gene. Here the CDR3 reads CASSQVPGGLSYEQYF. As DNA, the CDR3 is TGTGCCAGCAGCCAAGTACCGGGGGGGCTCTCCTACGAGCAGTACTTC.

This sequence joins TRBV27 and TRBJ2-3, with a weak D call TRBD1 (6 bases). V dropped 5 bases and J dropped 0 bases, with 12 bases sitting between them. Germline CDR1 and CDR2: MNHEY and SMNVEV (reference sequence). The CDR3 has 15 residues. CDR3 in amino acids: CASSDWTASTDTQYF. CDR3 nucleotides: TGTGCCAGCAGTGACTGGACAGCTAGCACAGATACGCAGTATTTT.

The chain employs TRBV4-1 and TRBJ2-3; 7 bases align to TRBD1. The CDR3 loop spans 14 amino acids. V gave up 4 bases and J gave up 2 bases; unmatched junction bases: 3. The germline gives CDR1 MGHRA, CDR2 YSYEKL. Here the CDR3 reads CASSLTGNTDTQYF. The CDR3 DNA sequence: TGCGCCAGCAGCCTGACAGGGAACACAGATACGCAGTATTTT.

Of note for this clone: It may be a read error: a sequence one base away is much more abundant. Other DNA variants within this sample encode the same CDR3. V is TRBV6-1 and J is TRBJ2-7, with no clear D. CDR3 length: 11 amino acids. Germline V gene data show CDR1 as MNHNS and CDR2 as SASEGT. The CDR3: CASGDSYEQYF. DNA of the CDR3: TGTGCCAGCGGTGACTCCTACGAGCAGTACTTC.

The gene calls are TRBV6-1 and TRBJ2-1, with D perhaps assigned TRBD1 or TRBD2 (6 bases each). Looked up from germline, CDR1 is MNHNS and CDR2 is SASEGT. V gave up 4 bases and J gave up 2 bases, with 15 bases separating them. The CDR3 covers 16 residues. DNA for the CDR3: TGTGCCAGCAGTGGGGGGGCTAGCGTTACCTACAATGAGCAGTTCTTC. Translation gives CASSGGASVTYNEQFF.

This chain joins TRBV9 and TRBJ1-2; D may be TRBD1 (5 bases). CDR3 length: 13 amino acids. Germline loops: CDR1 SGDLS, CDR2 YYNGEE. V was cut by 3 bases and J by 2 bases, with 8 bases left in between. In DNA form, the CDR3 reads TGTGCCAGCAGCGCGGACAAAAACTATGGCTACACCTTC. Its translation: CASSADKNYGYTF.

The V call is TRBV5-6, the J call TRBJ1-2, with D possibly being TRBD1 (5 bases). The CDR3 consists of 13 residues. Between the trimmed V and J ends, which lost 7 bases and 3 bases, there was a span of 13 bases. Germline V CDR1 and CDR2: SGHDT, YYEEEE. CDR3 in DNA: TGTGCCAGCTTATATGGGGGGGACTATGGCTACACCTTC. This gives the protein CASLYGGDYGYTF.

The rearrangement joins TRBV11-1 to TRBJ2-3, with 9 bases fitting TRBD2. This CDR3 region has 17 residues. The V segment lost 0 bases and the J segment 6 bases; nucleotides outside the gene matches: 10. Germline V gives CDR1 SGHAT, CDR2 FQDESV (reference sequence). The CDR3 bases are TGTGCCAGCAGCTTAGCTGGGCGGGAGGGGTATACGGATACGCAGTATTTT. It encodes CASSLAGREGYTDTQYF.

This chain connects TRBV4-1 to TRBJ1-5; weak D call: TRBD1 (5 bases). Trimming removed 3 bases from V and 3 bases from J, with 21 bases in between. From germline, CDR1 is MGHRA and CDR2 YSYEKL. The CDR3 runs 18 residues. The CDR3 here is CASSQWAPGTHDNQPQHF. The CDR3 nucleotides are TGCGCCAGCAGCCAGTGGGCTCCAGGGACCCATGACAATCAGCCCCAGCATTTT.

The V gene is TRBV18, the J gene TRBJ2-1; 7 bases match TRBD2. CDR3 size: 15 residues. J lost 3 bases, V lost 2 bases, and 4 bases had no gene match. From germline, CDR1 is KGHSH and CDR2 LQKENI. CDR3 region: CASSPTGDYYNEQFF. In nucleotides, the CDR3 is TGTGCCAGCTCACCAACGGGGGACTACTACAATGAGCAGTTCTTC.

The rearrangement joins TRBV11-3 to TRBJ2-3; the match to TRBD2 covers 9 bases. Trimming removed 1 base from V and 2 bases from J; junction bases left unmatched: 4. This CDR3 region has 16 residues. Per the germline V gene, CDR1 is SGHNT and CDR2 is YENEEA. The CDR3 sequence: CASSLGGGGVTDTQYF. CDR3 nucleotide sequence: TGTGCCAGCAGCTTAGGTGGCGGGGGGGTCACAGATACGCAGTATTTT.

This chain links TRBV2 with TRBJ2-7, with 10 bases lining up with TRBD1. The CDR3 has 17 amino acids. The J segment lost 4 bases and the V segment lost 4 bases, leaving 13 bases of the junction unmatched. Germline lookup yields CDR1 SNHLY and CDR2 FYNNEI. CDR3 sequence: CASSVNPAGTGVYEQYF. In DNA form, the CDR3 reads TGTGCCAGCAGTGTAAACCCGGCGGGGACAGGGGTGTACGAGCAGTACTTC.

V and J are TRBV5-6 and TRBJ1-5, with D possibly matching TRBD1 (5 bases). This CDR3 spans 16 amino acids. Trimming took off 2 bases at V and 5 bases at J, with 17 bases between the two ends. Germline CDR1 and CDR2: SGHDT and YYEEEE. CDR3 amino acids: CASSFLTEAPHQPQHF. DNA for the CDR3: TGTGCCAGCAGCTTCCTGACAGAGGCCCCCCATCAGCCCCAGCATTTT.

The chain couples TRBV9 to TRBJ1-6; 7 nucleotides agree with TRBD1. The V and J ends lost 8 bases and 7 bases, in that order; junction bases with no gene match: 3. The CDR3 is made up of 12 amino acids. Germline-derived CDR1 and CDR2 are SGDLS and YYNGEE. CDR3 nucleotide sequence: TGTGCCAGTGGACAGGAGAATTCACCCCTCCACTTT. Translation gives CASGQENSPLHF.